These 8 T cell receptor beta chains originate from one sample sequenced in a study of cytomegalovirus exposure and HLA in healthy donors. 60 Vbeta and 13 Jbeta primers were used in PCR. The protocol was immunoSEQ multiplex PCR, while the TCRdb copy is restricted to in-frame clones and leaves out a portion. The sample records about 98,000 clones, more than 60% being singletons. The sample comprised PBMCs. These TCRs come from a man aged 45-65 years in good health and CMV-seronegative.

This chain uses TRBV28 with TRBJ1-1; TRBD1 might be the D (6 bases). This CDR3 contains 16 residues. Trimming cost V 3 bases and J 5 bases, with 19 bases left between them. Germline values: CDR1 MDHEN, CDR2 SYDVKM. The CDR3 nucleotides read TGTGCCAGCAGTTTGGCCAGGGGTTCTGTGGGGACTGAAGCTTTCTTT. It codes for CASSLARGSVGTEAFF.

This chain joins TRBV19 and TRBJ2-5; TRBD2 matches at 8 bases. Trimming cost V 3 bases and J 5 bases; bases outside gene matches: 5. This CDR3 region has 14 residues. From germline, CDR1 is LNHDA and CDR2 SQIVND (reference sequence). The CDR3 here is CASSMASGLETQYF. For the CDR3, the DNA is TGTGCCAGTAGTATGGCTAGCGGGTTGGAGACCCAGTACTTC.

The chain is built from TRBV28 and TRBJ2-3, with 7 bases aligning to TRBD2. The CDR3 runs to 14 residues. The trim removed 5 bases at V and 2 bases at J, leaving 4 bases unmatched. Looked up from germline, CDR1 is MDHEN and CDR2 is SYDVKM. The DNA for the CDR3 is TGTGCCAGCAGTCCTGGGACTAACACAGATACGCAGTATTTT. Amino acid sequence: CASSPGTNTDTQYF.

This clone appeared a few times. The rearrangement links TRBV19 to TRBJ2-5; 7 bases line up with TRBD2. The assigned J gene may be wrong: the sequence end matches TRBJ2-7 better. The CDR3 has 14 amino acids. Germline CDR1 LNHDA, CDR2 SQIVND (reference sequence). CDR3 loop: CASSGSGFSYEQYF. The CDR3 nucleotides are TGTGCCAGTAGTGGTAGCGGGTTCTCCTACGAGCAGTACTTC.

This clone was seen a few times. The rearrangement links TRBV7-6 to TRBJ2-2; perhaps TRBD1 as D (7 bases). Per germline, CDR1 SGHVS and CDR2 FNYEAQ. Deletions cut 5 bases from V and 4 bases from J, with 17 bases between. The CDR3 runs 16 residues. CDR3 sequence: CASSLRGAGGTGELFF. The DNA for the CDR3 is TGTGCCAGCAGCCTAAGGGGGGCAGGGGGCACCGGGGAGCTGTTTTTT.

The genes are TRBV10-3 and TRBJ2-1; 8 nucleotides line up with TRBD2. With V trimmed by 6 bases and J by 7 bases, 11 bases remained unmatched. This CDR3 contains 15 residues. Germline CDR1 is ENHRY and CDR2 is SYGVKD. CDR3 DNA sequence: TGTGCCATCAGCGAAAGGCTAGCGGGTCGAAATGAGCAGTTCTTC. This gives the protein CAISERLAGRNEQFF.

The rearrangement uses TRBV5-5 and TRBJ1-5; 9 nucleotides match TRBD1. Germline V gene data show CDR1 as SGHKS and CDR2 as YYEKEE (reference sequence). The CDR3 sequence is 15 residues long. J gave up 4 bases and V 4 bases, and 6 bases lay outside the gene matches. CDR3 sequence (DNA): TGTGCCAGCAGCGCCTGGACAGGGGTAAATCAGCCCCAGCATTTT. Translation: CASSAWTGVNQPQHF.

The rearrangement links TRBV5-5 to TRBJ2-3; 11 positions match TRBD2. The germline CDR1 and CDR2 sequences are SGHKS and YYEKEE (reference sequence). The CDR3 runs 17 residues. Unmatched junction bases numbered 9, after V lost 0 bases and J lost 6 bases. The CDR3 DNA is TGTGCCAGCAGCTTGGAACTTAGCGGGAGGGCAGGGGATACGCAGTATTTT. It codes for CASSLELSGRAGDTQYF.